Each of the 7 T cell receptor beta chains below was sequenced from the same sample in a study of CD8 T cells in Susac syndrome. Reverse transcription of about 0.45 to 1 ug RNA was performed with random hexamers. TCRdb called the immunoSEQ multiplex PCR reads again in MiXCR, with one record for every CDR3 protein. The sample holds 150,000 to 190,000 distinct CDR3 sequences, just under 97% seen once. Sequenced sample: CD8+ T cells from PBMCs. The receptors derive from a human donor with multiple sclerosis.

The rearrangement joins TRBV20-1 to TRBJ2-7; no reliable D call. Germline values: CDR1 DFQATT, CDR2 SNEGSKA (reference sequence). The CDR3 runs 16 residues. V was pared by 3 bases and J by 5 bases, with 23 bases between. The CDR3 DNA sequence: TGCAGTGCTAGGCCCTTGGCCTTTGAAAGGGATAACGAGCAGTACTTC. Amino acids: CSARPLAFERDNEQYF.

The chain carries TRBV28 and TRBJ2-5, with D perhaps TRBD1 or TRBD2 (5 bases each). V lost 5 bases to trimming and J lost 2 bases, with 15 bases between them. This CDR3 has 15 amino acids. From germline, CDR1 is MDHEN and CDR2 SYDVKM. CDR3 loop: CASSLPGLHQETQYF. The CDR3 bases are TGTGCCAGCAGTCTTCCGGGGCTCCATCAAGAGACCCAGTACTTC.

This chain links TRBV2 with TRBJ2-6, with D unclear. This CDR3 has 15 amino acids. V lost 7 bases and J 3 bases, leaving 13 bases between the germline ends. From germline, CDR1 is SNHLY and CDR2 FYNNEI. Here the CDR3 DNA reads TGTGCCAGCACCTTCGACGATGGTGGGGCCAACGTCCTGACTTTC. Translating gives CASTFDDGGANVLTF.

This chain uses TRBV7-2 with TRBJ2-7, with 9 bases fitting TRBD2. V lost 5 bases, J lost 4 bases, and 3 bases stayed unmatched. CDR3 length equals 13 residues. Germline CDR1 reads SGHTA; CDR2 reads FQGNSA. CDR3 bases: TGTGCCAGCAGCCAAAGCGGGGGGTACGAGCAGTACGTC. This gives the protein CASSQSGGYEQYV.

The chain joins TRBV29-1 to TRBJ1-2, with D possibly matching TRBD1 (5 bases). Germline CDR1 and CDR2: SQVTM and ANQGSEA. V was cut by 4 bases and J by 6 bases, with 9 bases left in between. The CDR3 runs to 11 residues. This CDR3 is CSVGRGDGYTF. The CDR3 DNA reads TGCAGCGTTGGCCGGGGGGATGGCTACACCTTC.

This chain uses TRBV16 with TRBJ2-1; the D is unclear. The CDR3 loop spans 14 amino acids. Between the trimmed V and J ends, which lost 4 bases and 10 bases, there was a span of 17 bases. Germline V CDR1 and CDR2: KGHSY, FQNENV. The CDR3 region is CASSPQTPPSEQFF. In DNA form, the CDR3 reads TGTGCCAGCAGCCCTCAAACCCCCCCCTCAGAGCAGTTCTTC.

This chain connects TRBV9 to TRBJ2-2; 7 nucleotides agree with TRBD2. The V gene end was trimmed by 3 bases and the J gene end by 1 base; junction bases not matched to a gene: 6. Germline V gene sequence: CDR1 SGDLS, CDR2 YYNGEE. The CDR3 extends over 16 amino acids. The CDR3 DNA follows: TGTGCCAGCAGCGACCCTGGGGGGGGGAACACCGGGGAGCTGTTTTTT. This codes for CASSDPGGGNTGELFF.